This is a list of T cell receptor beta chains from one sample in a study of CD8+ T cells in alopecia areata. The protocol was immunoSEQ multiplex PCR, while the TCRdb copy is restricted to in-frame clones and leaves out a portion. Of roughly 250,000 clones detected, over 45% appear once; the ten largest clones hold about 0.88%. The sequenced sample was CD4+ T cells sorted from blood, obtained around week 53, from a patient treated with tofacitinib. The receptors were gathered from a human donor with alopecia areata. CDR3s include the opening cysteine and the closing phenylalanine or tryptophan. The order of the fields is J gene, clone size, D gene, V gene, CDR3 protein, CDR3 DNA. A D gene is named only where the DNA matches it firmly. Clone size is given for some rows only: seen once, a few or many times, or a class if the clone is expanded.

j_call: TRBJ1-1
clone_size: NA
d_call: NA
v_call: TRBV29-1
cdr3_aa: CSVSGTVNTEAFF
cdr3_nt: TGCAGCGTGTCCGGGACCGTGAACACTGAAGCTTTCTTT

j_call: TRBJ2-2
clone_size: NA
d_call: NA
v_call: TRBV5-1
cdr3_aa: CASSLLAVTNTGELFF
cdr3_nt: TGCGCCAGCAGCTTGTTGGCGGTAACGAACACCGGGGAGCTGTTTTTT

j_call: TRBJ1-1
clone_size: once
d_call: NA
v_call: TRBV29-1
cdr3_aa: CSVVNSKNTEAFF
cdr3_nt: TGCAGCGTTGTTAACAGCAAGAACACTGAAGCTTTCTTT

j_call: TRBJ2-1
clone_size: NA
d_call: TRBD2
v_call: TRBV5-1
cdr3_aa: CASSLGLAGGNEQFF
cdr3_nt: TGCGCCAGCAGCTTGGGACTAGCGGGGGGAAATGAGCAGTTCTTC

j_call: TRBJ2-5
clone_size: few
d_call: NA
v_call: TRBV25-1
cdr3_aa: CASSADYTRETQYF
cdr3_nt: TGTGCCAGCAGTGCAGACTATACCCGGGAGACCCAGTACTTC

j_call: TRBJ2-7
clone_size: NA
d_call: TRBD2
v_call: TRBV30
cdr3_aa: CAWSVLAGVGEQYF
cdr3_nt: TGTGCCTGGAGTGTACTAGCGGGGGTAGGCGAGCAGTACTTC

j_call: TRBJ2-7
clone_size: NA
d_call: NA
v_call: TRBV5-6
cdr3_aa: CASSQDPFGSYEQYF
cdr3_nt: TGTGCCAGCAGCCAGGACCCCTTCGGCTCCTACGAGCAGTACTTC

j_call: TRBJ2-5
clone_size: few
d_call: TRBD2
v_call: TRBV4-1
cdr3_aa: CASSQVLAGGPETQYF
cdr3_nt: TGCGCCAGCAGCCAAGTTCTAGCGGGGGGGCCGGAGACCCAGTACTTC

j_call: TRBJ2-7
clone_size: NA
d_call: NA
v_call: TRBV21-1
cdr3_aa: CASSVLRRQYF
cdr3_nt: TGTGCCAGCAGCGTCCTTAGAAGGCAGTACTTC

j_call: TRBJ2-1
clone_size: NA
d_call: NA
v_call: TRBV30
cdr3_aa: CAWSGEIYNEQFF
cdr3_nt: TGTGCCTGGAGCGGGGAGATCTACAATGAGCAGTTCTTC

j_call: TRBJ2-7
clone_size: NA
d_call: NA
v_call: TRBV29-1
cdr3_aa: CSVTRTSEQYF
cdr3_nt: TGCAGCGTTACCCGGACTTCCGAGCAGTACTTC

j_call: TRBJ2-7
clone_size: many
d_call: TRBD1
v_call: TRBV27
cdr3_aa: CASSLFPGTAKNEQYF
cdr3_nt: TGTGCCAGCAGTTTATTCCCAGGGACAGCGAAGAACGAGCAGTACTTC

j_call: TRBJ1-6
clone_size: NA
d_call: NA
v_call: TRBV5-1
cdr3_aa: CASRQGDSPLHF
cdr3_nt: TGCGCCAGCAGGCAGGGTGATTCACCCCTCCACTTT

j_call: TRBJ2-3
clone_size: NA
d_call: TRBD2
v_call: TRBV7-2
cdr3_aa: CASSQAGPAVDTQYF
cdr3_nt: TGTGCCAGCAGCCAAGCGGGACCGGCGGTAGATACGCAGTATTTT

j_call: TRBJ1-1
clone_size: few
d_call: NA
v_call: TRBV7-3
cdr3_aa: CASSRQMNTEAFF
cdr3_nt: TGTGCCAGCAGCCGACAGATGAACACTGAAGCTTTCTTT

j_call: TRBJ2-2
clone_size: NA
d_call: NA
v_call: TRBV5-6
cdr3_aa: CASSRVPGELFF
cdr3_nt: TGTGCCAGCAGCCGAGTGCCCGGGGAGCTGTTTTTT

j_call: TRBJ2-2
clone_size: few
d_call: NA
v_call: TRBV5-1
cdr3_aa: CASSLIRAGELFF
cdr3_nt: TGCGCCAGCAGCCTAATTAGGGCCGGGGAGCTGTTTTTT

j_call: TRBJ1-2
clone_size: few
d_call: TRBD1
v_call: TRBV9
cdr3_aa: CASSIPGTGNYGYTF
cdr3_nt: TGTGCCAGCAGCATTCCCGGGACAGGGAATTATGGCTACACCTTC

j_call: TRBJ1-1
clone_size: NA
d_call: NA
v_call: TRBV6-5
cdr3_aa: CASSYWGLGNTEAFF
cdr3_nt: TGTGCCAGCAGTTACTGGGGGCTCGGGAACACTGAAGCTTTCTTT

j_call: TRBJ2-1
clone_size: NA
d_call: NA
v_call: TRBV27
cdr3_aa: CASSTGPYNEQFF
cdr3_nt: TGTGCCAGCAGTACGGGACCGTACAATGAGCAGTTCTTC

j_call: TRBJ2-2
clone_size: few
d_call: NA
v_call: TRBV5-5
cdr3_aa: CASSIPRSGELFF
cdr3_nt: TGTGCCAGCAGCATACCCAGGTCCGGGGAGCTGTTTTTT

j_call: TRBJ2-2
clone_size: NA
d_call: NA
v_call: TRBV4-3
cdr3_aa: CASSQDLGQASGELFF
cdr3_nt: TGCGCCAGCAGCCAAGATTTGGGGCAGGCGTCCGGGGAGCTGTTTTTT

j_call: TRBJ1-4
clone_size: few
d_call: NA
v_call: TRBV15
cdr3_aa: CATSSRQGLNEKLFF
cdr3_nt: TGTGCCACCAGCAGTCGGCAGGGTCTTAATGAAAAACTGTTTTTT

j_call: TRBJ1-4
clone_size: NA
d_call: NA
v_call: TRBV27
cdr3_aa: CASSFSFGEKLFF
cdr3_nt: TGTGCCAGCAGTTTCAGCTTCGGTGAAAAACTGTTTTTT

j_call: TRBJ1-2
clone_size: NA
d_call: NA
v_call: TRBV7-9
cdr3_aa: CASSSTESNYGYTF
cdr3_nt: TGTGCCAGCAGCTCGACAGAGTCTAACTATGGCTACACCTTC

j_call: TRBJ1-2
clone_size: once
d_call: TRBD1
v_call: TRBV6-5
cdr3_aa: CASSPSGTGVWGYTF
cdr3_nt: TGTGCCAGCAGTCCATCCGGGACAGGGGTTTGGGGCTACACCTTC

j_call: TRBJ1-2
clone_size: once
d_call: NA
v_call: TRBV7-6
cdr3_aa: CASSSRGGGYTF
cdr3_nt: TGTGCCAGCAGCTCTAGGGGAGGCGGCTACACCTTC

j_call: TRBJ1-2
clone_size: few
d_call: NA
v_call: TRBV29-1
cdr3_aa: CSVEGGTGRGYTF
cdr3_nt: TGCAGCGTTGAAGGGGGGACCGGGCGCGGCTACACCTTC

j_call: TRBJ2-7
clone_size: NA
d_call: TRBD1
v_call: TRBV29-1
cdr3_aa: CSVGGTGVYEQYF
cdr3_nt: TGCAGCGTTGGCGGGACAGGGGTCTACGAGCAGTACTTC

j_call: TRBJ1-2
clone_size: NA
d_call: NA
v_call: TRBV29-1
cdr3_aa: CSAPEQGLYGYTF
cdr3_nt: TGCAGCGCTCCTGAACAGGGACTCTATGGCTACACCTTC

j_call: TRBJ1-1
clone_size: NA
d_call: NA
v_call: TRBV11-3
cdr3_aa: CASSPRLNTEAFF
cdr3_nt: TGTGCCAGCAGCCCCCGGCTGAACACTGAAGCTTTCTTT

j_call: TRBJ1-1
clone_size: few
d_call: TRBD1
v_call: TRBV10-3
cdr3_aa: CAITTGGTEAFF
cdr3_nt: TGTGCCATCACAACAGGGGGAACTGAAGCTTTCTTT

j_call: TRBJ1-1
clone_size: NA
d_call: TRBD1
v_call: TRBV30
cdr3_aa: CAWSVQGGNTEAFF
cdr3_nt: TGTGCCTGGAGTGTACAGGGGGGGAACACTGAAGCTTTCTTT

j_call: TRBJ2-1
clone_size: few
d_call: NA
v_call: TRBV10-3
cdr3_aa: CAISDRSWGDEQFF
cdr3_nt: TGTGCCATCAGCGACAGGTCCTGGGGTGATGAGCAGTTCTTC

j_call: TRBJ2-1
clone_size: few
d_call: NA
v_call: TRBV6-5
cdr3_aa: CASSYVRGYNEQFF
cdr3_nt: TGTGCCAGCAGTTACGTGAGGGGCTACAATGAGCAGTTCTTC

j_call: TRBJ2-5
clone_size: NA
d_call: NA
v_call: TRBV30
cdr3_aa: CAWSAGRLQETQYF
cdr3_nt: TGTGCCTGGAGTGCGGGACGTTTACAAGAGACCCAGTACTTC

j_call: TRBJ2-1
clone_size: many
d_call: NA
v_call: TRBV4-1
cdr3_aa: CASSPPASLNEQFF
cdr3_nt: TGCGCCAGCAGCCCTCCGGCCAGTCTTAATGAGCAGTTCTTC

j_call: TRBJ2-1
clone_size: NA
d_call: NA
v_call: TRBV6-5
cdr3_aa: CASSVHQSSYNEQFF
cdr3_nt: TGTGCCAGCAGTGTTCATCAAAGCTCCTACAATGAGCAGTTCTTC

j_call: TRBJ1-6
clone_size: NA
d_call: NA
v_call: TRBV7-9
cdr3_aa: CASSKTVDSPLHF
cdr3_nt: TGTGCCAGCAGCAAGACAGTGGATTCACCCCTCCACTTT

j_call: TRBJ1-1
clone_size: few
d_call: TRBD1
v_call: TRBV11-2
cdr3_aa: CASSSNDRGPLGTEAFF
cdr3_nt: TGTGCCAGCAGCTCGAATGACAGGGGCCCTTTGGGCACTGAAGCTTTCTTT

j_call: TRBJ1-1
clone_size: NA
d_call: NA
v_call: TRBV6-5
cdr3_aa: CASRYDGNTEAFF
cdr3_nt: TGTGCCAGCAGGTACGACGGAAACACTGAAGCTTTCTTT

j_call: TRBJ2-3
clone_size: NA
d_call: TRBD1
v_call: TRBV29-1
cdr3_aa: CSVEATGADTQYF
cdr3_nt: TGCAGCGTCGAAGCGACAGGGGCAGATACGCAGTATTTT

j_call: TRBJ1-5
clone_size: NA
d_call: NA
v_call: TRBV2
cdr3_aa: CASSEDLNQPQHF
cdr3_nt: TGTGCCAGCAGTGAAGACTTGAATCAGCCCCAGCATTTT

j_call: TRBJ2-1
clone_size: NA
d_call: TRBD2
v_call: TRBV30
cdr3_aa: CAVAGGLAYNEQFF
cdr3_nt: TGTGCCGTGGCGGGGGGGCTCGCATACAATGAGCAGTTCTTC

j_call: TRBJ1-1
clone_size: NA
d_call: NA
v_call: TRBV6-1
cdr3_aa: CASLRGVWTEAFF
cdr3_nt: TGTGCCAGCCTCCGGGGGGTTTGGACTGAAGCTTTCTTT